This T cell receptor beta chain was identified during a study of shared clonotypes between healthy human individuals. Study in general: Donor ages ranged 18 to 49 years: a couple of women, three men.

In the naive CD8 group, cells lacked CD45RO and were positively selected for CCR7, so terminally differentiated effector memory CD45RA+ cells were left out. Assay: immunoSEQ multiplex PCR; the TCRdb copy retains only in-frame clones and omits some. Among about 2.2 million clones listed, more than 85% were seen once. This clone was picked up a small number of times. Germline CDR1 is MDHEN and CDR2 is SYDVKM. The CDR3 totals 13 residues. V gave up 3 bases and J gave up 4 bases, with 9 bases separating them. The sequencing sample was made of naive CD8+ T cells from PBMCs. This clonotype was obtained from a young man in good health. Some clones in this sample may be carry-over from other donors' samples. The chain carries TRBV28 and TRBJ1-1, with D unresolved. DNA of the CDR3: TGTGCCAGCAGTTTGGAGCTTATCACTGAAGCTTTCTTT. It is translated as CASSLELITEAFF. Together with reference TRBV28 and TRBJ1-1, the CDR3 gives the full variable domain: DVKVTQSSRYLVKRTGEKVFLECVQDMDHENMFWYRQDPGLGLRLIYFSYDVKMKEKGDIPEGYSVSREKKERFSLILESASTNQTSMYLCASSLELITEAFFGQGTRLTVV.